This TCR beta chain is from a study of blood T cell repertoires in COVID-19 (dated by TCRdb to the early 2020s). Regarding the study in general: Samples from collaborators originated in the United States, Italy and Spain and spanned both the acute and convalescent phases of COVID-19. The samples were drawn from the first 160 participants of the ongoing ImmuneRACE study and from roughly 1,300 subjects provided by 6 global collaborators. The repertoires were released in a freely available public database meant as a resource for research on the immune response to SARS-CoV-2. Deeply sampled blood TCRbeta repertoires from subjects exposed to, actively infected with, or recovered from COVID-19 were included in the dataset. Where HLA class I and class II types were available, the types were taken from metadata supplied by the sample provider, not from assay-based typing. The prospective study material was composed of cDNA or gDNA derived from T cells, B-cell-depleted T cells, or PBMCs. A de-identified subject ID, COVID-19 status, age in years and sex were almost always included in the sample metadata.

The CDR3 has 15 amino acids, counting the end cysteine and phenylalanine. The entry retains the CDR3 DNA only, 45 bases that are in frame from base 1. On the study overall, not on this receptor specifically: Clinical and demographic metadata were provided uncurated, with the amount varying by source and participant.

TCRbeta CDR3 regions were amplified from genomic DNA by means of the immunoSEQ Assay, a bias-controlled multiplex PCR. Under the source paper's analysis protocol: The number of nucleated cells in each sample was estimated by amplification of reference gene primers within the assay. To quantify the absolute abundance of each unique TCRbeta CDR3 rearrangement, sequence reads were collapsed and filtered. For each sample, productive Simpson clonality was calculated as the square root of Simpson's diversity index over productive rearrangements. Sourced from immuneACCESS, this table was stored by TCRdb with only in-frame sequences that have V and J called. A share of the clones is absent; for the studies checked, an unresolved V gene accounts for under half, and the remainder has no known explanation. The DNA gave D and trimming, while V, J and clone size come from that table. Present in this sample are 200,000 to 300,000 clones, approximately 85% of which were seen just once. More than 4.5% of the sample lies in the top ten.

About this clone itself: The clone's antigen remains unknown. No per-base quality is available; no much larger clone lies one base away.

At one collaborating source in Seattle, patients were enrolled during active infection and were followed longitudinally through the course of disease. The collaborating institutions used their own protocols to collect whole blood in K2EDTA tubes. Collaborator samples were shipped for TCRbeta analysis as frozen whole blood, isolated PBMCs, or DNA extracted from either sample type. The TCR originated in a man aged 50 or older with COVID-19, enrolled during active disease. The source material was peripheral blood. Recombination linked TRBV21-1 to TRBJ1-3; the table's D call TRBD1 went unverified against the DNA. TRBV21-1 is an annotated pseudogene. This receptor carries the CDR3 CASSKNPDSGNTIYF. The base sequence is TGTGCCAGCAGCAAAAATCCAGACTCTGGAAACACCATATATTTT.